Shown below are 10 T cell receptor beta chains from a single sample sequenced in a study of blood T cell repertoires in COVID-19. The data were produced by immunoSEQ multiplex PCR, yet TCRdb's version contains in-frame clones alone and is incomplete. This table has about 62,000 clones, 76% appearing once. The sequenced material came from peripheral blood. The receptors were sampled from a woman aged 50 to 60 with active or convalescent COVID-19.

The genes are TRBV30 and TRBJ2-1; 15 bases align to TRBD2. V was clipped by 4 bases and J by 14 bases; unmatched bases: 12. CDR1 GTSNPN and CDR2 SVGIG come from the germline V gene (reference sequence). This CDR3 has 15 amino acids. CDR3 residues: CAWTRTRTSGRVKFF. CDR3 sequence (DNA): TGTGCCTGGACCCGTACCCGGACTAGCGGGAGGGTTAAGTTCTTC.

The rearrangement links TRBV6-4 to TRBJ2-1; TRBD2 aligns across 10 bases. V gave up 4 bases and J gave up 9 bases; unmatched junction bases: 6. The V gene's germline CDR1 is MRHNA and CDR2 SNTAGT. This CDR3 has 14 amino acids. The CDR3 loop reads CASSASSGSSEQFF. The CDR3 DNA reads TGTGCCAGCAGTGCTTCTAGCGGGAGTTCTGAGCAGTTCTTC.

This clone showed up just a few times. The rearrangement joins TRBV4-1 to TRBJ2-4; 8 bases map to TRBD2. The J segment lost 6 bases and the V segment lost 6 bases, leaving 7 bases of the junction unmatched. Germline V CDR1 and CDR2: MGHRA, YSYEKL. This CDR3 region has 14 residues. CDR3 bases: TGCGCCAGCAGTCGACTTCTAGCGGGAAACATTCAGTACTTC. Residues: CASSRLLAGNIQYF.

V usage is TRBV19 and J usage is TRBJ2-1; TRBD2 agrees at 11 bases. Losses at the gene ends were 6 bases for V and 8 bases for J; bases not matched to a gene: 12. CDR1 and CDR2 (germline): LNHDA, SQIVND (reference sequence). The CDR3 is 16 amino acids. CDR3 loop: CASRPLAGGRGDEQFF. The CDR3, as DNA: TGTGCCAGTAGACCCCTAGCGGGAGGCCGGGGCGATGAGCAGTTCTTC.

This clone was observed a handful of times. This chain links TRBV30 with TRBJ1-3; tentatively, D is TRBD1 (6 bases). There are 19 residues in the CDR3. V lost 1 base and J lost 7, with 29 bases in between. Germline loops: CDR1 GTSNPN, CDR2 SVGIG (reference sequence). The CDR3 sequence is CAWSAGDPGAPFTWNTIYF. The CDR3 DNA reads TGTGCCTGGAGTGCAGGGGATCCTGGAGCCCCCTTCACCTGGAACACCATATATTTT.

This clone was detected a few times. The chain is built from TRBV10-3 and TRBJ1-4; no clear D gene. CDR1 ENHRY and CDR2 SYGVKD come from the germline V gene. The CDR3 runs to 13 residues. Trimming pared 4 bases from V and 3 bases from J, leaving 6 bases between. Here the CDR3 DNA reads TGTGCCATCAGTGGGGAGGCTAATGAAAAACTGTTTTTT. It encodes CAISGEANEKLFF.

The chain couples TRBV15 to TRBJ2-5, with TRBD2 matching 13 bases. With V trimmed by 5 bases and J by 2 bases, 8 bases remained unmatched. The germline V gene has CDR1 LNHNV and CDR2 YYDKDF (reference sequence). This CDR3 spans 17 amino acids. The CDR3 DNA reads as TGTGCCACCAGCCGGGGGGGACTAGCGGGACGACAAGAGACCCAGTACTTC. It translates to CATSRGGLAGRQETQYF.

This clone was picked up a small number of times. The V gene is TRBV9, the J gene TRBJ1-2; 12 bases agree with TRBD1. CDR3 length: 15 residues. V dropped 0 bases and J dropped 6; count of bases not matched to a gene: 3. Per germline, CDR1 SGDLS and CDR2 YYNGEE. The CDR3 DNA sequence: TGTGCCAGCAGCGTAGTAGGGACAGGGGGCCATGGCTACACCTTC. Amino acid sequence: CASSVVGTGGHGYTF.

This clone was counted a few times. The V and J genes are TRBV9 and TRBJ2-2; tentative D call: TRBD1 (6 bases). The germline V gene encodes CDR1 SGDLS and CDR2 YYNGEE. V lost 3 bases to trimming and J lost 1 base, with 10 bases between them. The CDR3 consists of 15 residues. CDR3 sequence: CASSARTENTGELFF. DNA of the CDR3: TGTGCCAGCAGCGCGAGGACAGAGAACACCGGGGAGCTGTTTTTT. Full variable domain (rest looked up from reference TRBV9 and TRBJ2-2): DSGVTQTPKHLITATGQRVTLRCSPRSGDLSVYWYQQSLDQGLQFLIQYYNGEERAKGNILERFSAQQFPDLHSELNLSSLELGDSALYFCASSARTENTGELFFGEGSRLTVL.

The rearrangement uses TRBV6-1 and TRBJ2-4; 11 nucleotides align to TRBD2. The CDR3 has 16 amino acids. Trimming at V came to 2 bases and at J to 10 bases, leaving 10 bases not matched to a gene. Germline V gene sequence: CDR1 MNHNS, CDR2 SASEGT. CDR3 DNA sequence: TGTGCCAGCAGTGAACTCGCTAGCGGGAGGTCTCTTATTCAGTACTTC. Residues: CASSELASGRSLIQYF.